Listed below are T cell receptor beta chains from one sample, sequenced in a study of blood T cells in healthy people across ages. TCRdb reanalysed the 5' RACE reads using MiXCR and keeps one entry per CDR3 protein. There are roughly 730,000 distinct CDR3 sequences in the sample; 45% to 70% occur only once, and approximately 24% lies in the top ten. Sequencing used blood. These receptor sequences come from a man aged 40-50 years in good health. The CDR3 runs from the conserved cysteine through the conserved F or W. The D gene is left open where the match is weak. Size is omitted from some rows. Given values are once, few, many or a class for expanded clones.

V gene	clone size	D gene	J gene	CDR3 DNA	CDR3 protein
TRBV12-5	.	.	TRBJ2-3	TGTGCTAGTGGTTCGTACCGCACAGATACGCAGTATTTT	CASGSYRTDTQYF
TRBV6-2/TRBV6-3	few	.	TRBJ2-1	TGTGCCAGCTCGTCCGGGGGGCCGGAGCAGTTCTTC	CASSSGGPEQFF
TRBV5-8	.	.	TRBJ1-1	TGTGCCAGCAGCTTTGAGTCTGGAAAGAACACTGAAGCTTTCTTT	CASSFESGKNTEAFF
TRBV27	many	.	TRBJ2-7	TGTGCCAGTTCGGAGGGCGACGAGCAGTACTTC	CASSEGDEQYF
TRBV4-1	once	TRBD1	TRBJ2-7	TGCGCCAGCAGCCTCTTTGGGACAGGACTCCCCTTAGCGTTCCACGAGCAGTACTTC	CASSLFGTGLPLAFHEQYF
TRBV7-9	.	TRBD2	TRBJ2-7	TGTGCCAGCAGCCAAGGCGGGGGGGCCTACGAGCAGTACTTC	CASSQGGGAYEQYF
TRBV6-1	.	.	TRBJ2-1	TGTGCCACCAAGAGCAGTTACAAAGGGACACCGAAGAATGAGCAGTTCTTC	CATKSSYKGTPKNEQFF
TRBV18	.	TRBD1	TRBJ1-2	TGTGCCAGCTCACCCAGACAGGGACCAGAGAACTATGGCTACACCTTC	CASSPRQGPENYGYTF
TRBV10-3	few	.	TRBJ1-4	TGTGCCATCAGTGAGTCGCCAGGGCTTTATGAAAAACTGTTTTTT	CAISESPGLYEKLFF
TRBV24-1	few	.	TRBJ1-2	TGTGCCACCAGTGGGGGAGGAGCGGTACGGGGCTATGGCTACACCTTC	CATSGGGAVRGYGYTF
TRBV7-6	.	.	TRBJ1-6	TGTGCCAGCAGCCAAGTAGGGGTTGCGGCCTATAATTCACCCCTCCACTTT	CASSQVGVAAYNSPLHF
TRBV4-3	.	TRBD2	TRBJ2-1	TGCGCCAGCAGCCAAGTATCAGCGGGATCGCAGTTCTTC	CASSQVSAGSQFF
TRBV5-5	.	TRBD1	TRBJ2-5	TGTGCCAGCAGCTTTGGGGACAGACAAGAGACCCAGTACTTC	CASSFGDRQETQYF
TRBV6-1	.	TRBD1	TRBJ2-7	TGTGCCAGCAGAAGCGGACAGGGTGGTTTCTACGAGCAGTACTTC	CASRSGQGGFYEQYF
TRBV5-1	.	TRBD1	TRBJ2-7	TGCGCCAGCAGCCCACCGGGACAGAACCTTTACGAGCAGTACTTC	CASSPPGQNLYEQYF
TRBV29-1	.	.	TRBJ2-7	TGCAGCGTTGAGGGACCCGGACGATTCAGCTCCTACGAGCAGTACTTC	CSVEGPGRFSSYEQYF
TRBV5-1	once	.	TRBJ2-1	TGCGCCAGCAGCTTGAATCCCGGTGATTTCTCCTACAATGAGCAGTTCTTC	CASSLNPGDFSYNEQFF
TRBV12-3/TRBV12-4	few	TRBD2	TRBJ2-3	TGTGCCAGCAGTCGCGGGGGGGCGAGCACAGATACGCAGTATTTT	CASSRGGASTDTQYF
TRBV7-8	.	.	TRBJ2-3	TGTGCCAGCAGCTTAATGGCGGGACGCACAGATACGCAGTATTTT	CASSLMAGRTDTQYF
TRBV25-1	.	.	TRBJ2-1	TGTGCCAGCAGTGAATGGGAGAATGAGCAGTTCTTC	CASSEWENEQFF
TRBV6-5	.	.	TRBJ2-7	TGTGCCAGCAGTTATGACGAAGAGCAGTACTTC	CASSYDEEQYF
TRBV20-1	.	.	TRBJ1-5	TGCAGTGCTAGGGGCCTGGGGAACAATCAGCCCCAGCATTTT	CSARGLGNNQPQHF
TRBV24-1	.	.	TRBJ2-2	TGTGCCACCAGTGTGACGGGTAACACCGGGGAGCTGTTTTTT	CATSVTGNTGELFF
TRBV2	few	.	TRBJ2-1	TGTGCCAGCCGGTCGAGCGACTCCTACAATGAGCAGTTCTTC	CASRSSDSYNEQFF
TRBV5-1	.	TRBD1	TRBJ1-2	TGCGCCAGCAGCTTGTCCGGGACAGACCCTTATGGCTACACCTTC	CASSLSGTDPYGYTF
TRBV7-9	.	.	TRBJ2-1	TGTGCCAGCAGCTTATATCAGTCCTACAATGAGCAGTTCTTC	CASSLYQSYNEQFF
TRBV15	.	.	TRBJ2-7	TGTGCCACCAGCAGAGACCGGGTTAGCCGTGAGCAGTACTTC	CATSRDRVSREQYF
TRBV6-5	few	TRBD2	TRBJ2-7	TGTGCCAGCAGCCCCTCTGCCGGCGGGAGAGACTACGAGCAGTACTTC	CASSPSAGGRDYEQYF
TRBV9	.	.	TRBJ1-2	TGTGCCAGCAGCGGCCGTCCTAATAACTATGGCTACACCTTC	CASSGRPNNYGYTF
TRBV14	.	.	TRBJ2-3	TGTGCCAGCAGCCGGTGGGGTGAGGCAACAGATACGCAGTATTTT	CASSRWGEATDTQYF
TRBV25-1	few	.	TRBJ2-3	TGTGCCAGCAGGCCCCACGGGGATACGCAGTATTTT	CASRPHGDTQYF
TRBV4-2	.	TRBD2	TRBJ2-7	TGTGCCAGCAGCCAAGAAGTTACTAGCGGGGGGTCCTACGAGCAGTACTTC	CASSQEVTSGGSYEQYF
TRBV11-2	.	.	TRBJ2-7	TGTGCCAGCAGCCCCCCAGCGGGCGTGCTCTACGAGCAGTACTTC	CASSPPAGVLYEQYF
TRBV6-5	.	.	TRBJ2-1	TGTGCCAGCAGTTACTCGTTCGGGAACAATGAGCAGTTCTTC	CASSYSFGNNEQFF
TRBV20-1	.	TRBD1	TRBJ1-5	TGCAGTGCTAGGCCAGGGGGGCTCGGCAATCAGCCCCAGCATTTT	CSARPGGLGNQPQHF
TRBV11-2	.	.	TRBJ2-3	TGTGCCAGCAGCTTAAGGGTAACAGCTAGCACAGATACGCAGTATTTT	CASSLRVTASTDTQYF
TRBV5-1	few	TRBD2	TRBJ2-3	TGCGCCAGCAGCTTGAGACTAGCGGGACCCACAGATACGCAGTATTTT	CASSLRLAGPTDTQYF
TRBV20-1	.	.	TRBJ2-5	TGCAGTGCTAGAGACCGGGCGGGACGCCAGTACTTC	CSARDRAGRQYF
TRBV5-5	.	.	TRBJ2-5	TGTGCCAGCAGCTTTGCACCTGAGACCCAGTACTTC	CASSFAPETQYF
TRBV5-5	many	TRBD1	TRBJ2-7	TGTGCCAGCAGCTGGACGGGACAGGGGGCCGGAGAGCAGTACTTC	CASSWTGQGAGEQYF
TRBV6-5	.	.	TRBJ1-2	TGTGCTAGCAGTTATGGCGGGACTGACGGCTACACCTTC	CASSYGGTDGYTF
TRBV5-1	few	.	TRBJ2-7	TGCGCCAGCAGCTTGTCTTTGAATTCATCCTCTTACGAGCAGTACTTC	CASSLSLNSSSYEQYF
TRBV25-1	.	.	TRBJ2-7	TGTGCCAGCAGGAGGGACAATTCCTACGAGCAGTACTTC	CASRRDNSYEQYF
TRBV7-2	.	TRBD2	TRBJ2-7	TGTGCCAGCAGCAAGGGACTAGCGGGAGTTTTGTACGAGCAGTACTTC	CASSKGLAGVLYEQYF
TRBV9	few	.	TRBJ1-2	TGTGCCAGCAGCGTAGAGTTCGGGGGCTACACCTTC	CASSVEFGGYTF
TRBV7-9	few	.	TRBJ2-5	TGTGCCAGCAGCTTAGGCTACATGATACAAGAGACCCAGTACTTC	CASSLGYMIQETQYF
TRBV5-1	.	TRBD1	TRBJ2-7	TGCGCCAGCAGCTTGCTGGGACAGGGGGATTACGAGCAGTACTTC	CASSLLGQGDYEQYF
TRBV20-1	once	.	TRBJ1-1	TGTAGTGCCATTCATCCGGGACCCTCGAACACTGAAGCTTTCTTT	CSAIHPGPSNTEAFF
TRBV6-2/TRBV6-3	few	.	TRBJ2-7	TGTGCCAGCATACATGACGGGACAAACGCCTACGAGCAGTACTTC	CASIHDGTNAYEQYF
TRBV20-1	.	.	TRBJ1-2	TGCAGTGCTAGAGATGTCAGGGCCATAGCTAACTATGGCTACACCTTC	CSARDVRAIANYGYTF
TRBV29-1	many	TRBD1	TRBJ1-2	TGCAGCGTCACGACAGGGGGCTCTGGCTACACCTTC	CSVTTGGSGYTF
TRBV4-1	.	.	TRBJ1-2	TGCGCCAGTCTCGGGAGGAATGGCTACACCTTC	CASLGRNGYTF
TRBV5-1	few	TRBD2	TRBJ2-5	TGCGCCAGCAGCTTGATGGCGGGGGGACAAGAGACCCAGTACTTC	CASSLMAGGQETQYF
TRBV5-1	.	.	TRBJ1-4	TGCGCCAGCAGCTTAACAGCTCCTAATGAAAAACTGTTTTTT	CASSLTAPNEKLFF
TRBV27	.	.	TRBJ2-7	TGTGCCAGCAGTTTTTGGGGGGCCGACTACGAGCAGTACTTC	CASSFWGADYEQYF